What follows describes a single TCR beta chain. Its antigen is not identified. This sample was taken from a study of T cell responses to AZD1222 COVID-19 vaccine. Study-wide background: Second doses that came at about 4 or about 12 weeks were put together. Findings of the study overall: Donors skewed white British and female; clonal diversity was possibly underestimated. Spike-spanning, vaccine-associated CD4 TCRs were dominant at 160-218 and 743-854. Baseline seropositivity occurred in only 5 to 7 AZD1222 recipients.

Profiled with immunoSEQ multiplex PCR; TCRdb holds only in-frame clones, not every one. The sample includes roughly 100,000 clones, 88% of them seen just once. The receptor comes from an adult in good health. The sample here was peripheral blood, taken on day 0 of AZD1222 vaccination.

CDR3 nucleotide sequence: TGCGCCAGCAGTGAGTCCGGGACTAGCAGTACCGGGGAGCTGTTTTTT. Protein: CASSESGTSSTGELFF. The chain employs TRBV10-2 and TRBJ2-2, with TRBD2 matching over 9 bases. V dropped 0 bases and J dropped 5; count of bases not matched to a gene: 4. The germline CDR1 and CDR2 sequences are WSHSY and SAAADI. There are 16 residues in the CDR3.